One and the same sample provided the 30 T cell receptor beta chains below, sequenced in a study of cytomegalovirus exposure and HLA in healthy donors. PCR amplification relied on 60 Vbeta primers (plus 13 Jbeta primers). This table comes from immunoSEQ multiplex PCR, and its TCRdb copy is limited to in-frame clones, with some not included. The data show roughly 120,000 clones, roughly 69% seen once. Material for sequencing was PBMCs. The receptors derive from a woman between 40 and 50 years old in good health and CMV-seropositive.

CDR3 coding DNA: TGTGCCAGCAGTTTGGGGGGGGAGCAGTACTTC. Translation: CASSLGGEQYF. This chain links TRBV27 with TRBJ2-7; 7 bases are shared with TRBD2. With 3 bases clipped from V and 7 bases from J, the junction kept 0 bases outside the gene matches. This CDR3 spans 11 amino acids. The V gene's germline CDR1 is MNHEY and CDR2 SMNVEV (reference sequence).

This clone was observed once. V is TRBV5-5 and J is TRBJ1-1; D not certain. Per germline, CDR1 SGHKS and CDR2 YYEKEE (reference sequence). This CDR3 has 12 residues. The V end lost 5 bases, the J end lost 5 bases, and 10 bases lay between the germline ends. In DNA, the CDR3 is TGTGCCAGCAGGGTGGACTCAACTGAAGCTTTCTTT. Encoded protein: CASRVDSTEAFF.

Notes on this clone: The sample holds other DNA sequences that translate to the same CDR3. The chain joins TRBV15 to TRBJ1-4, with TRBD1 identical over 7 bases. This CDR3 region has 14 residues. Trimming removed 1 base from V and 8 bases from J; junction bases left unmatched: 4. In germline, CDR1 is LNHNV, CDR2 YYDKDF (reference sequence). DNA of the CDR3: TGTGCCACCAGCAGAGGTCAGGGGGAGGAAAAACTGTTTTTT. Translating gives CATSRGQGEEKLFF.

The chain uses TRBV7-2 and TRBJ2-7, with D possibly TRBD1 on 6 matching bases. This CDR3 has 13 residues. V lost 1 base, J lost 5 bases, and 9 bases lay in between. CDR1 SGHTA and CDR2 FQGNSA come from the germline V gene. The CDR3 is CASSLVGDNEQYF. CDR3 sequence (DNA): TGTGCCAGCAGCTTAGTAGGGGACAACGAGCAGTACTTC.

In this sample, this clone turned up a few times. This CDR3 is CASSDRGGNTIYF. CDR3 coding DNA: TGTGCCAGCAGTGACAGGGGTGGAAACACCATATATTTT. The chain is built from TRBV7-2 and TRBJ1-3, with 8 bases fitting TRBD1. Trimming removed 6 bases from V and 3 bases from J; junction bases left unmatched: 1. The CDR3 runs 13 residues. Germline V gives CDR1 SGHTA, CDR2 FQGNSA.

The CDR3 region is CASSPGLDEQYF. CDR3 bases: TGTGCCAGTAGTCCGGGACTTGACGAGCAGTACTTC. The chain links TRBV19 to TRBJ2-7; D possibly corresponds to TRBD2 (6 bases). From germline, CDR1 is LNHDA and CDR2 SQIVND (reference sequence). The CDR3 is made up of 12 amino acids. Trimming removed 5 bases at V and 5 bases at J, with 10 bases between.

In DNA, the CDR3 is TGTGCCAGTAGTAGCGGGAGTCGGTACGAGCAGTACTTC. Translated: CASSSGSRYEQYF. The genes are TRBV19 and TRBJ2-7; 7 nucleotides match TRBD2. Per the germline V gene, CDR1 is LNHDA and CDR2 is SQIVND (reference sequence). V shed 4 bases, J shed 4 bases, and the junction held 4 bases outside the gene matches. The CDR3 spans 13 residues.

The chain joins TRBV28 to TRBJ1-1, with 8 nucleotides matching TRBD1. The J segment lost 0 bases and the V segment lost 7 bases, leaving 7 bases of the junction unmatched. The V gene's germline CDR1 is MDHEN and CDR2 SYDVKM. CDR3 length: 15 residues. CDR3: CASTRPTGVNTEAFF. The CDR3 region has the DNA TGTGCCAGCACCCGCCCGACAGGGGTGAACACTGAAGCTTTCTTT. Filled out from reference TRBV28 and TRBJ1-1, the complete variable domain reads DVKVTQSSRYLVKRTGEKVFLECVQDMDHENMFWYRQDPGLGLRLIYFSYDVKMKEKGDIPEGYSVSREKKERFSLILESASTNQTSMYLCASTRPTGVNTEAFFGQGTRLTVV.

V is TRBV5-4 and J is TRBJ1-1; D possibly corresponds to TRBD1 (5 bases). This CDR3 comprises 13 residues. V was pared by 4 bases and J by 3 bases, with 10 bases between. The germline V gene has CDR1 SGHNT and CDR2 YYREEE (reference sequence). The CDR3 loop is CASSQGQYTEAFF. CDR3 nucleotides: TGTGCCAGCAGCCAAGGACAATACACTGAAGCTTTCTTT.

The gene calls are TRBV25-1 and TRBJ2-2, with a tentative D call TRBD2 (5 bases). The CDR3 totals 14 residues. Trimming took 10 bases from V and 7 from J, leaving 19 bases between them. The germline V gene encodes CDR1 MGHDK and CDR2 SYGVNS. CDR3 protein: CATFVGRGIGELFF. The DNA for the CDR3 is TGTGCCACCTTTGTGGGGAGAGGTATCGGGGAGCTGTTTTTT. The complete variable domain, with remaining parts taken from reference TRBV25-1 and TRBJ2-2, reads EADIYQTPRYLVIGTGKKITLECSQTMGHDKMYWYQQDPGMELHLIHYSYGVNSTEKGDLSSESTVSRIRTEHFPLTLESARPSHTSQYLCATFVGRGIGELFFGEGSRLTVL.

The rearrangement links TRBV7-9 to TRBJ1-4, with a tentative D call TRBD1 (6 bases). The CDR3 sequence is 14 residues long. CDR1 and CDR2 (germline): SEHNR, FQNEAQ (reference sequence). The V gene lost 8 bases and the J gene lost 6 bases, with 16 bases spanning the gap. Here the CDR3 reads CASSFRGEDEKLFF. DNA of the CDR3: TGTGCCAGCTCCTTCAGGGGTGAAGATGAAAAACTGTTTTTT.

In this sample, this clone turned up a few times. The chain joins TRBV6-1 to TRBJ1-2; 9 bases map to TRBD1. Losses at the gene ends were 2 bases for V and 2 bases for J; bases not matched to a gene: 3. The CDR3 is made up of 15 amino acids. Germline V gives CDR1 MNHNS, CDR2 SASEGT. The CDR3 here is CASSEPGQGNYGYTF. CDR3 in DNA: TGTGCCAGCAGTGAACCGGGACAGGGAAACTATGGCTACACCTTC.

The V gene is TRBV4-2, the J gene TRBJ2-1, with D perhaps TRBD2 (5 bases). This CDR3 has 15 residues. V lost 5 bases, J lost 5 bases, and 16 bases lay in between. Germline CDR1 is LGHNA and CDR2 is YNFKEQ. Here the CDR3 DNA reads TGTGCCAGCAGCGACTACCGACTGGGAAACAATGAGCAGTTCTTC. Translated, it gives CASSDYRLGNNEQFF.

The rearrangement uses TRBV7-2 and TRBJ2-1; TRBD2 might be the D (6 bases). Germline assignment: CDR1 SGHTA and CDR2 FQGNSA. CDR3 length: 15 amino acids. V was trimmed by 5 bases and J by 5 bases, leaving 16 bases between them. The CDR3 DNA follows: TGTGCCAGCAGCGTCGTGGCTAGCGTTAACAATGAGCAGTTCTTC. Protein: CASSVVASVNNEQFF.

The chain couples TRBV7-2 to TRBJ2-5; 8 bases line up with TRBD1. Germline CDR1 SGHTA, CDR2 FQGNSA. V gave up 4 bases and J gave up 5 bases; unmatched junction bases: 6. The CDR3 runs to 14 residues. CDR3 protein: CASSSSGGGETQYF. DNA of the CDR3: TGTGCCAGCAGCTCCTCAGGGGGCGGGGAGACCCAGTACTTC.

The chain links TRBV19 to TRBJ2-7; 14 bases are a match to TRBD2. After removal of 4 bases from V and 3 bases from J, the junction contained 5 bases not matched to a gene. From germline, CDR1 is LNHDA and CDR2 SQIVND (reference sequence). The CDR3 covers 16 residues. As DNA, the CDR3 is TGTGCCAGTAGTAAGGGACTAGCGGGAGCCCTCTACGAGCAGTACTTC. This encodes CASSKGLAGALYEQYF.

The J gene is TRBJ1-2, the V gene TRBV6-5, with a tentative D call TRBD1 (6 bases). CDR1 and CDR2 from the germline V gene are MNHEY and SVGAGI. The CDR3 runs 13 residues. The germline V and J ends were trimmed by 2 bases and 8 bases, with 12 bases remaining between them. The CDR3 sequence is CASSYTGTMGYTF. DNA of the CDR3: TGTGCCAGCAGTTACACCGGGACAATGGGCTACACCTTC.

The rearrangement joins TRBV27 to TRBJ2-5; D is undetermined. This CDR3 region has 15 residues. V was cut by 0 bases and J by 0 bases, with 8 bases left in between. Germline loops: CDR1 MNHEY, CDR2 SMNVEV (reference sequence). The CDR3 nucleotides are TGTGCCAGCAGTTTATCGGCCGAATACCAAGAGACCCAGTACTTC. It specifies CASSLSAEYQETQYF.

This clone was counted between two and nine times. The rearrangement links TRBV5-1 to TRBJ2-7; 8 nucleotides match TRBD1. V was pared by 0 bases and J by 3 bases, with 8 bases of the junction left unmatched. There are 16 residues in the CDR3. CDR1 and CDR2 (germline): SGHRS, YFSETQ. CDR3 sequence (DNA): TGCGCCAGCAGCTTGGGCCGGGACAGGCGGGACTACGAGCAGTACTTC. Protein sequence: CASSLGRDRRDYEQYF.

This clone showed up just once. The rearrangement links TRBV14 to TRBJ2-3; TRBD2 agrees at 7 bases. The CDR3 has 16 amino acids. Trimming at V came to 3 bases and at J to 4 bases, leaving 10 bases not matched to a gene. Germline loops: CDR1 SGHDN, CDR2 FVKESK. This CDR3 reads CASSHTAGVLSDTQYF. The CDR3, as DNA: TGTGCCAGCAGCCATACCGCGGGAGTACTCTCAGATACGCAGTATTTT. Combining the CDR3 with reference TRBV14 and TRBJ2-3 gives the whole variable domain EAGVTQFPSHSVIEKGQTVTLRCDPISGHDNLYWYRRVMGKEIKFLLHFVKESKQDESGMPNNRFLAERTGGTYSTLKVQPAELEDSGVYFCASSHTAGVLSDTQYFGPGTRLTVL.

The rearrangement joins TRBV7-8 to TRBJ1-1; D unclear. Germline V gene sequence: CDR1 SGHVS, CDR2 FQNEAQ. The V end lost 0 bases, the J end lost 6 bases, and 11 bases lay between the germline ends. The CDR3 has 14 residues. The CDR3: CASSLALAVPEAFF. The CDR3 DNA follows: TGTGCCAGCAGCTTAGCTCTGGCGGTACCTGAAGCTTTCTTT.

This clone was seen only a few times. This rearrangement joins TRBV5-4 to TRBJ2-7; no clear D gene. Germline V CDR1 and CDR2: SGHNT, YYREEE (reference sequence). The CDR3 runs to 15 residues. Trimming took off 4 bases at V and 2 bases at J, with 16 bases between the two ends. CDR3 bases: TGTGCCAGCAGCGCCGGGTCCCTCTATCCCTACGAGCAGTACTTC. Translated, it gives CASSAGSLYPYEQYF.

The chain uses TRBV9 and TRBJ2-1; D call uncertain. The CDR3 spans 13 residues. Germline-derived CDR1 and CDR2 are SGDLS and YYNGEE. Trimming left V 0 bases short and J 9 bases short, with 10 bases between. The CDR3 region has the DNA TGTGCCAGCAGCGTAGAGGCAGGCCCTGAGCAGTTCTTC. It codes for CASSVEAGPEQFF. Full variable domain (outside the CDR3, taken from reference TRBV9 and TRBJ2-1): DSGVTQTPKHLITATGQRVTLRCSPRSGDLSVYWYQQSLDQGLQFLIQYYNGEERAKGNILERFSAQQFPDLHSELNLSSLELGDSALYFCASSVEAGPEQFFGPGTRLTVL.

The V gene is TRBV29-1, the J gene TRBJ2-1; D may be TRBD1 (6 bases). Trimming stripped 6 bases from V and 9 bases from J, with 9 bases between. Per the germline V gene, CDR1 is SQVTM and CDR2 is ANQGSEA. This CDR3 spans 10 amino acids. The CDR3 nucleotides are TGCAGCGTGGACAGCGGTGAGCAGTTCTTC. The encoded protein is CSVDSGEQFF.

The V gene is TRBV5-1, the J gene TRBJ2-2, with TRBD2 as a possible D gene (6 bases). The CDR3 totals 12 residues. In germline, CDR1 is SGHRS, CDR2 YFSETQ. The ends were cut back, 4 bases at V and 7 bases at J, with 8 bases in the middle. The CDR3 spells CASSREFGELFF. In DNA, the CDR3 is TGCGCCAGCAGCCGGGAGTTCGGGGAGCTGTTTTTT.

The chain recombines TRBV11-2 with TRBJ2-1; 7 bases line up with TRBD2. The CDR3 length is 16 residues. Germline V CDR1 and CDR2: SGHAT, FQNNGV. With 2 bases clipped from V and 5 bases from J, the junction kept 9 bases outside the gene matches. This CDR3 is CASSLRGSGLNNEQFF. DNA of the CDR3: TGTGCCAGCAGCTTACGCGGTAGCGGGCTCAACAATGAGCAGTTCTTC.

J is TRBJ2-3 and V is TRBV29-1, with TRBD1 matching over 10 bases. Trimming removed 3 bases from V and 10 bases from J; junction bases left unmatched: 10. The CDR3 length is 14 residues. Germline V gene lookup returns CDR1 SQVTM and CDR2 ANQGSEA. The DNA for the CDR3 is TGCAGCGTTGACCGATCCGGGACAGGGGACGCGCAGTATTTT. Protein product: CSVDRSGTGDAQYF.

The CDR3 nucleotides read TGCAGCGTGTTCATGACAGGCTACGAGCAGTACTTC. Its protein is CSVFMTGYEQYF. The chain carries TRBV29-1 and TRBJ2-7, with D tentatively TRBD1 (6 bases). V was pared by 6 bases and J by 3 bases, with 12 bases between. The germline CDR1 and CDR2 sequences are SQVTM and ANQGSEA. The CDR3 spans 12 residues.

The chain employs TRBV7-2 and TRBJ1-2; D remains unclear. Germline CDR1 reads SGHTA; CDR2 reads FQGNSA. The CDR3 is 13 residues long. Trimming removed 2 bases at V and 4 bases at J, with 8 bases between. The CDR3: CASSLSPSYGYTF. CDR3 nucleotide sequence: TGTGCCAGCAGCTTAAGCCCTTCCTATGGCTACACCTTC. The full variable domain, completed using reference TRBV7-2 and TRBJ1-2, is GAGVSQSPSNKVTEKGKDVELRCDPISGHTALYWYRQSLGQGLEFLIYFQGNSAPDKSGLPSDRFSAERTGGSVSTLTIQRTQQEDSAVYLCASSLSPSYGYTFGSGTRLTVV.

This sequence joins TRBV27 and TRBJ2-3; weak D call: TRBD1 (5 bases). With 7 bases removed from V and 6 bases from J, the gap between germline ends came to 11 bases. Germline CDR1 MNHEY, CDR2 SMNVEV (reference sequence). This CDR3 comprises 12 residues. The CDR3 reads CASTDWGDTQYF. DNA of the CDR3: TGTGCCAGCACCGATTGGGGCGATACGCAGTATTTT.